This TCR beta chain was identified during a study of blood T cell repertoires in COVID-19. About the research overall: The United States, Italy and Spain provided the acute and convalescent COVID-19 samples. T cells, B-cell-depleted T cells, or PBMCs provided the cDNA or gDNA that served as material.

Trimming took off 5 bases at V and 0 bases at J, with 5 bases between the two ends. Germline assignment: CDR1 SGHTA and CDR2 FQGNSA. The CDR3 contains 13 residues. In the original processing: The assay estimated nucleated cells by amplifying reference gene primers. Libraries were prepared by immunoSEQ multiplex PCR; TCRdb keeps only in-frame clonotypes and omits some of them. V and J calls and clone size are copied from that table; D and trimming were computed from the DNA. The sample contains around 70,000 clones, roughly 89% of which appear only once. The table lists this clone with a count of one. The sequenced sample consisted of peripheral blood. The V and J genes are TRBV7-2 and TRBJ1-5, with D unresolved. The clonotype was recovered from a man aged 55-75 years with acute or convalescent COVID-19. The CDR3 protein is CASSRDSNQPQHF. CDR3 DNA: TGTGCCAGCAGCCGAGATAGCAATCAGCCCCAGCATTTT. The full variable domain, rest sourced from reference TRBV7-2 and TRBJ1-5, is GAGVSQSPSNKVTEKGKDVELRCDPISGHTALYWYRQSLGQGLEFLIYFQGNSAPDKSGLPSDRFSAERTGGSVSTLTIQRTQQEDSAVYLCASSRDSNQPQHFGDGTRLSIL.